A single sample gave rise to the 10 T cell receptor beta chains below, sequenced in a study of cytomegalovirus exposure and HLA in healthy donors. PCR used 60 Vbeta primers and 13 Jbeta primers. Data came from immunoSEQ multiplex PCR; TCRdb stores just in-frame clones and leaves some out. The profile shows roughly 100,000 clones, 65% to 85% of them singletons. The sample consisted of PBMCs. These receptors all stem from a male donor in good health and CMV-seronegative.

The chain couples TRBV7-2 to TRBJ2-7, with 7 bases identical to TRBD1. CDR1 is SGHTA and CDR2 is FQGNSA in the germline V gene. The ends lost 4 bases at V and 7 bases at J; junction bases unmatched: 7. The CDR3 covers 13 residues. The CDR3 loop is CASSSRQGREQYF. In nucleotides, the CDR3 is TGTGCCAGCAGCTCTCGACAGGGCCGGGAGCAGTACTTC.

A single count supports this clone. This chain links TRBV28 with TRBJ2-2; the match to TRBD2 covers 9 bases. CDR1 and CDR2 from the germline V gene are MDHEN and SYDVKM. The CDR3 length is 15 residues. V was clipped by 6 bases and J by 6 bases; unmatched bases: 8. The CDR3 spells CASSPQRGVAGELFF. CDR3 bases: TGTGCCAGCAGCCCTCAGCGGGGGGTAGCCGGGGAGCTGTTTTTT.

This clone was observed a single time. The chain combines TRBV18 with TRBJ1-1; no definite D call. CDR3 length equals 14 residues. V was pared by 6 bases and J by 4 bases, with 15 bases between. The V gene's germline CDR1 is KGHSH and CDR2 LQKENI. CDR3 protein: CASSPPTGVTEAFF. CDR3 DNA sequence: TGTGCCAGCTCCCCTCCTACGGGTGTCACTGAAGCTTTCTTT.

A single count supports this clone. V and J are TRBV7-3 and TRBJ2-7; D remains unclear. The V gene's germline CDR1 is SGHTA and CDR2 FQGTGA. CDR3 length: 13 residues. V lost 5 bases and J lost 2, with 10 bases in between. CDR3: CASSPGVAYEQYF. CDR3 sequence (DNA): TGTGCCAGCAGCCCAGGCGTGGCCTACGAGCAGTACTTC.

In its sample, this clone was seen a few times. The chain combines TRBV2 with TRBJ1-5; TRBD1 might be the D (5 bases). The germline CDR1 and CDR2 sequences are SNHLY and FYNNEI. Trimming took off 6 bases at V and 0 bases at J, with 18 bases between the two ends. The CDR3 extends over 17 amino acids. CDR3: CASSRDLGGYSNQPQHF. Here the CDR3 DNA reads TGTGCCAGCAGCCGGGATTTGGGGGGTTATAGCAATCAGCCCCAGCATTTT.

V usage is TRBV9 and J usage is TRBJ1-5; TRBD1 matches at 7 bases. The CDR3 runs to 14 residues. Germline lookup yields CDR1 SGDLS and CDR2 YYNGEE. The V segment lost 2 bases and the J segment 5 bases; nucleotides outside the gene matches: 4. Here the CDR3 reads CASSVGQVHQPQHF. As DNA, the CDR3 is TGTGCCAGCAGCGTTGGACAGGTACATCAGCCCCAGCATTTT.

The CDR3: CASSFHRDKVYEQYF. The CDR3 DNA reads TGTGCCAGCAGTTTCCACCGGGACAAGGTCTACGAGCAGTACTTC. This chain joins TRBV28 and TRBJ2-7; possible D gene TRBD1, 6 bases. The V end lost 3 bases, the J end lost 3 bases, and 15 bases lay between the germline ends. Looked up from germline, CDR1 is MDHEN and CDR2 is SYDVKM. The CDR3 is 15 residues long.

CDR3 nucleotides: TGCGCCAGCAGCTTGGGCGCGGGAGAATACGAGCAGTACTTC. Its protein is CASSLGAGEYEQYF. This rearrangement joins TRBV5-1 to TRBJ2-7, with 7 bases that match TRBD2. This CDR3 is built from 14 residues. J was trimmed by 4 bases and V by 0 bases; bases with no gene match: 4. Per the germline V gene, CDR1 is SGHRS and CDR2 is YFSETQ. Drawing the rest from reference TRBV5-1 and TRBJ2-7, the complete variable domain is KAGVTQTPRYLIKTRGQQVTLSCSPISGHRSVSWYQQTPGQGLQFLFEYFSETQRNKGNFPGRFSGRQFSNSRSEMNVSTLELGDSALYLCASSLGAGEYEQYFGPGTRLTVT.

This chain links TRBV7-9 with TRBJ2-5; unclear D gene. The CDR3 has 13 amino acids. The germline V gene has CDR1 SEHNR and CDR2 FQNEAQ (reference sequence). Deletions cut 4 bases from V and 5 bases from J, with 11 bases between. CDR3 coding DNA: TGTGCCAGCAGCTACCCACGCCGGGAGACCCAGTACTTC. Its translation: CASSYPRRETQYF.

A single count supports this clone. The chain recombines TRBV6-1 with TRBJ2-7; possible D gene TRBD2, 5 bases. The length of the CDR3 is 16 residues. Germline CDR1 MNHNS, CDR2 SASEGT. Trimming took off 1 base at V and 2 bases at J, with 15 bases between the two ends. The CDR3 region has the DNA TGTGCCAGCAGTGAAGGCCGGGCCGGGAATCCCTACGAGCAGTACTTC. This gives the protein CASSEGRAGNPYEQYF.